The T cell receptor (beta chain) under discussion was sequenced for a study of cytomegalovirus exposure and HLA in healthy donors. Whole-study results and caveats: Reports described diagnosis of cytomegalovirus status by the classifier as highly specific and sensitive. Listed as cytomegalovirus-associated were 170 or so TCR beta chains. Common viral pathogens seemed, in a later analysis, to connect with several of the most significant clusters.

Germline assignment: CDR1 MNHNY and CDR2 SVGAGI (reference sequence). Trimming removed 7 bases from V and 1 base from J, with 10 bases in between. The CDR3 spans 13 residues. 13 Jbeta primers and 60 Vbeta primers were used for the PCR. Clones were sequenced by immunoSEQ multiplex PCR, and TCRdb holds only the in-frame ones, with some missing. The sample yields fewer than 60,000 clones, 55% to 65% seen once. Turning to this clone: As yet, its antigen is unknown.

This TCR derives from a human donor in good health. The sample was PBMCs. The chain couples TRBV6-6 to TRBJ1-1; D remains ambiguous. The chain's CDR3 is CASTRLRNTEAFF. The CDR3 region has the DNA TGTGCCAGCACCAGACTGAGGAACACTGAAGCTTTCTTT.